Listed here are 3 T cell receptor beta chains from one sample, sequenced in a study of blood T cell repertoires in COVID-19. Clones were sequenced by immunoSEQ multiplex PCR, and TCRdb holds only the in-frame ones, with some missing. This sample has about 49,000 clones, with 82% found just once. Sequenced sample: peripheral blood. These receptors came from a woman between 55 and 75 years old with acute or convalescent COVID-19.

The chain is built from TRBV18 and TRBJ1-6; D unresolved. The CDR3 contains 13 residues. Germline V gene data show CDR1 as KGHSH and CDR2 as LQKENI. Deletions cut 5 bases from V and 7 bases from J, with 9 bases between. The CDR3 spells CASSEDMNSPLHF. DNA for the CDR3: TGTGCCAGCTCAGAAGACATGAATTCACCCCTCCACTTT.

In DNA form, the CDR3 reads TGTGCCAGCAGCGTAGGTGGGACTCTAGCGGGCACCGGGGAGCTGTTTTTT. Its protein is CASSVGGTLAGTGELFF. The chain recombines TRBV9 with TRBJ2-2; TRBD2 matches 8 bases. The germline gives CDR1 SGDLS, CDR2 YYNGEE. The CDR3 contains 17 residues. V lost 0 bases to trimming and J lost 4 bases; unmatched junction nucleotides: 8.

The V call is TRBV4-1, the J call TRBJ2-2; tentatively, D is TRBD2 (5 bases). Germline lookup yields CDR1 MGHRA and CDR2 YSYEKL. This CDR3 is built from 15 residues. The V and J ends lost 1 base and 2 bases respectively, with 8 bases between them. The CDR3 nucleotides are TGCGCCAGCAGCCAAGCCCCGGGAAACACCGGGGAGCTGTTTTTT. This encodes CASSQAPGNTGELFF.